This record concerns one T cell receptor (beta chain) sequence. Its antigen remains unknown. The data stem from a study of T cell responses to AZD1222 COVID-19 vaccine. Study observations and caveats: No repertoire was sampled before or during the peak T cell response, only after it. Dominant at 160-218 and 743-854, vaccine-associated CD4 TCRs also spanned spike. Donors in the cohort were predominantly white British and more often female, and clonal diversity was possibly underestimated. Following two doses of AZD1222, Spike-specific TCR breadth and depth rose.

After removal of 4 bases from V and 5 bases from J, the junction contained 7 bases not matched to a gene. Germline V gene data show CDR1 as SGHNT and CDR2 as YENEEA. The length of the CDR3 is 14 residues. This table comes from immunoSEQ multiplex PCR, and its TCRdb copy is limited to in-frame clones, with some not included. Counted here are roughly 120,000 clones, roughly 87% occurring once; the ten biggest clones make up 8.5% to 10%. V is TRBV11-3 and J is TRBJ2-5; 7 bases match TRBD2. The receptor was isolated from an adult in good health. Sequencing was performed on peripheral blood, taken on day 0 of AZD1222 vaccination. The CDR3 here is CASSSTFGGETQYF. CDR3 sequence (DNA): TGTGCCAGCAGCTCCACCTTCGGGGGGGAGACCCAGTACTTC.